This T cell receptor (beta chain) stems from a study of radiotherapy plus CTLA-4 blockade in lung cancer. Study in general: Overall, around 18% of patients showed an objective response, while over 30% attained disease control. The study's findings and limits: In blood, after radiotherapy plus ipilimumab, tumor-derived TCR clones expanded. The best predictor of response was reported to be early blood T cell clone dynamics, with interferon-beta.

Receiving focal radiation plus CTLA-4 blockade with ipilimumab were patients who had chemo-refractory metastatic non-small-cell lung cancer. Repertoires were generated with immunoSEQ multiplex PCR, while TCRdb's copy carries only in-frame clones and drops some. The table has 65,000 to 95,000 clones, more than 75% seen once. The V segment lost 7 bases and the J segment 1 base; nucleotides outside the gene matches: 6. Germline assignment: CDR1 SGHNT and CDR2 YENEEA. The CDR3 is made up of 14 amino acids. Comments on this clone: Its cognate antigen is unknown.

The rearrangement links TRBV11-3 to TRBJ1-2; 7 nucleotides align to TRBD1. The sequence derives from a human donor with non-small cell lung cancer who had stable disease on radiotherapy plus ipilimumab. The sample here was peripheral blood, taken from a patient treated with radiotherapy plus ipilimumab. CDR3 DNA: TGTGCCAGCATCTATTCAGGGGGTAACTATGGCTACACCTTC. It specifies CASIYSGGNYGYTF.